This T cell receptor (beta chain) was obtained from a study of cytomegalovirus exposure and HLA in healthy donors. These donors were members of the roughly 120-subject validation cohort, a group separate from the approximately 620-subject first cohort. Assay used: immunoSEQ multiplex PCR; TCRdb lists only in-frame clones, some missing. The sample has some 140,000 clones, approximately 84% seen once. The germline gives CDR1 SQVTM, CDR2 ANQGSEA. V was shortened by 8 bases and J by 5 bases, with 15 bases between the two germline ends. This CDR3 is 12 amino acids long. Overall study results and limits: Using the classifier, cytomegalovirus status was reportedly diagnosed with high specificity and sensitivity.

As regards this clone: As yet, its antigen is unknown.

The gene calls are TRBV29-1 and TRBJ2-5, with D possibly being TRBD1 (5 bases). Sequenced input: PBMCs. The TCR was taken from a woman in her 30s in good health and CMV-seronegative. In DNA, the CDR3 is TGCAGCACATTAGGGGCGGCGGAGACCCAGTACTTC. Protein product: CSTLGAAETQYF.